This TCR beta chain appears in the sequencing data of a study of blood T cell repertoires in COVID-19. Across the whole study: Samples came from the United States, Italy and Spain, spanning acute and convalescent COVID-19.

Individuals aged about 18 to 90 years were recruited from approximately 22 US areas. Donors were grouped by their self-reported clinical history. Authors' data handling: For nucleated cells, counts were estimated from reference gene primer amplification. The assay was immunoSEQ multiplex PCR, and TCRdb's table has in-frame clones only and misses some. The DNA was the basis for D and trimming; V, J and clone size are from that table. The table shows roughly 250,000 clones, with more than 75% occurring only once. CDR3 length: 15 amino acids. Germline assignment: CDR1 SGDLS and CDR2 YYNGEE. V lost 0 bases and J lost 2; bases outside the gene matches: 3.

The receptor comes from a woman aged 50 to 60 who had recovered from COVID-19. Source material: PBMCs or T cells enriched from blood (not recorded which). The chain uses TRBV9 and TRBJ2-7; TRBD2 aligns across 9 bases. CDR3 sequence reads: CASSVEGGRAYEQYF. The CDR3 DNA sequence: TGTGCCAGCAGCGTAGAGGGCGGGAGGGCCTACGAGCAGTACTTC.